Listed here are 23 T cell receptor beta chains from one sample, sequenced in a study of CD4+ T cells in melanoma. Repertoires were generated with immunoSEQ multiplex PCR, while TCRdb's copy carries only in-frame clones and drops some. The sample yields 10,000 to 12,000 clones, nearly 70% seen once. The sequencing sample was made of cells from a culture (not recorded whether cultured in vitro). Receptors were obtained from a human donor with melanoma.

This clone was counted a few times. V gene TRBV2 combines with J gene TRBJ1-3, with D possibly TRBD1 on 6 matching bases. The V gene's germline CDR1 is SNHLY and CDR2 FYNNEI. The V end lost 6 bases, the J end lost 4 bases, and 10 bases lay between the germline ends. The CDR3 runs to 13 residues. Written as DNA, the CDR3 is TGTGCCAGCAGACTGGGACACGGAAACACCATATATTTT. Translation: CASRLGHGNTIYF.

This clone was detected only once. V usage is TRBV7-8 and J usage is TRBJ2-1; TRBD1 agrees at 11 bases. The CDR3 spans 14 residues. With V trimmed by 5 bases and J by 6 bases, 3 bases remained unmatched. CDR1 and CDR2 (germline): SGHVS, FQNEAQ. The CDR3: CASSPGTGGNEQFF. The CDR3 DNA reads TGTGCCAGCAGCCCGGGGACAGGGGGCAATGAGCAGTTCTTC.

The chain couples TRBV2 to TRBJ1-2, with 7 bases that match TRBD1. In germline, CDR1 is SNHLY, CDR2 FYNNEI. Trimming at V came to 5 bases and at J to 4 bases, leaving 10 bases not matched to a gene. The CDR3 extends over 15 amino acids. CDR3 in amino acids: CASSKGPDRPYGYTF. The CDR3 DNA reads as TGTGCCAGCAGTAAAGGGCCGGACAGGCCCTATGGCTACACCTTC.

The chain employs TRBV19 and TRBJ1-5; D perhaps matches TRBD1 (5 bases). This CDR3 contains 15 residues. The V end lost 7 bases, the J end lost 5 bases, and 18 bases lay between the germline ends. Per germline, CDR1 LNHDA and CDR2 SQIVND (reference sequence). The CDR3 region is CASTQTGRDHQPQHF. The CDR3 DNA reads as TGTGCCAGTACTCAAACGGGCAGGGACCATCAGCCCCAGCATTTT.

Written as DNA, the CDR3 is TGTGCCAGCTGGGGGTCGAACACCGGGGAGCTGTTTTTT. It specifies CASWGSNTGELFF. The chain combines TRBV7-9 with TRBJ2-2; the D gene could be TRBD1 or TRBD2 (5 bases each). Trimming took off 8 bases at V and 0 bases at J, with 7 bases between the two ends. From germline, CDR1 is SEHNR and CDR2 FQNEAQ (reference sequence). This CDR3 comprises 13 residues.

This clone was counted only a few times. This sequence joins TRBV2 and TRBJ1-3; possible D gene TRBD1, 6 bases. V was trimmed by 4 bases and J by 4 bases, leaving 8 bases between them. Germline V lookup: CDR1 SNHLY, CDR2 FYNNEI. CDR3 size: 13 residues. The DNA for the CDR3 is TGTGCCAGCAGTGGGGGGCTCGGAAACACCATATATTTT. It specifies CASSGGLGNTIYF.

The rearrangement joins TRBV7-8 to TRBJ2-1, with D perhaps TRBD2 (5 bases). V was cut by 6 bases and J by 1 base, with 13 bases left in between. Germline CDR1 SGHVS, CDR2 FQNEAQ. This CDR3 has 15 amino acids. CDR3 in DNA: TGTGCCAGCAGGTCACTAGGTTCGTCCTACAATGAGCAGTTCTTC. Its protein is CASRSLGSSYNEQFF.

This clone has just a few counts. V gene TRBV7-9 combines with J gene TRBJ2-6; possible D gene TRBD1, 5 bases. Germline CDR1 is SEHNR and CDR2 is FQNEAQ (reference sequence). Trimming cost V 4 bases and J 3 bases, with 10 bases left between them. The CDR3 runs to 15 residues. The CDR3 coding sequence is TGTGCCAGCAGCTCCAGGGTAGGTGGGGCCAACGTCCTGACTTTC. Translating it yields CASSSRVGGANVLTF.

V and J are TRBV10-3 and TRBJ1-6, with 9 bases matching TRBD1. The germline V gene encodes CDR1 ENHRY and CDR2 SYGVKD. This CDR3 has 15 amino acids. The J segment lost 10 bases and the V segment lost 6 bases, leaving 10 bases of the junction unmatched. CDR3 DNA sequence: TGTGCCATCAGAGCCCTCGACAGGGGGAGCTCACCCCTCCACTTT. Translated: CAIRALDRGSSPLHF.

This clone came up once. This rearrangement joins TRBV18 to TRBJ1-1; no firm D call. The CDR3 consists of 13 residues. Germline values: CDR1 KGHSH, CDR2 LQKENI. V was pared by 2 bases and J by 8 bases, with 12 bases between. CDR3 in amino acids: CASSPGDTREAFF. CDR3 nucleotide sequence: TGTGCCAGCTCACCAGGTGACACCCGAGAAGCTTTCTTT.

The chain uses TRBV7-9 and TRBJ2-3; 9 bases align to TRBD2. Unmatched junction bases numbered 13, after V lost 3 bases and J lost 0 bases. From germline, CDR1 is SEHNR and CDR2 FQNEAQ (reference sequence). This CDR3 comprises 19 residues. The CDR3 region is CASSFLPGLALSSTDTQYF. Written as DNA, the CDR3 is TGTGCCAGCAGCTTTTTACCGGGACTAGCACTTTCTAGCACAGATACGCAGTATTTT.

The genes are TRBV6-6 and TRBJ2-1; the match to TRBD1 covers 9 bases. The CDR3 is made up of 13 amino acids. With V trimmed by 6 bases and J by 8 bases, 5 bases remained unmatched. From germline, CDR1 is MNHNY and CDR2 SVGAGI (reference sequence). The chain's CDR3 is CASRGDRDYEQFF. CDR3 DNA sequence: TGTGCCAGCAGGGGGGACAGGGACTATGAGCAGTTCTTC.

V gene TRBV7-2 combines with J gene TRBJ1-4, with D uncertain. The CDR3 extends over 13 amino acids. V was shortened by 2 bases and J by 10 bases, with 11 bases between the two germline ends. From germline, CDR1 is SGHTA and CDR2 FQGNSA. For the CDR3, the DNA is TGTGCCAGCAGCTTATCCCCCACGGGAAAACTGTTTTTT. Its translation: CASSLSPTGKLFF.

The rearrangement uses TRBV2 and TRBJ1-1; D may be TRBD1 (6 bases). The V end lost 4 bases, the J end lost 1 base, and 7 bases lay between the germline ends. The CDR3 length is 13 residues. Germline loops: CDR1 SNHLY, CDR2 FYNNEI. The CDR3 DNA is TGTGCCAGCAGTGCACAGGGGAACACTGAAGCTTTCTTT. Encoded protein: CASSAQGNTEAFF.

This chain links TRBV7-9 with TRBJ1-2; TRBD1 agrees at 7 bases. J was trimmed by 4 bases and V by 5 bases; bases with no gene match: 7. The length of the CDR3 is 14 residues. Germline CDR1 is SEHNR and CDR2 is FQNEAQ (reference sequence). The CDR3 is CASSGTGTAYGYTF. The CDR3 DNA reads TGTGCCAGCAGCGGCACCGGGACAGCCTATGGCTACACCTTC.

The chain recombines TRBV11-2 with TRBJ1-1; D possibly corresponds to TRBD1 (6 bases). Between the trimmed V and J ends, which lost 4 bases and 3 bases, there was a span of 9 bases. CDR3 size: 13 residues. Germline V lookup: CDR1 SGHAT, CDR2 FQNNGV. CDR3 nucleotides: TGTGCCAGCAGCTCGACAGGATACACTGAAGCTTTCTTT. As protein: CASSSTGYTEAFF.

This clone was detected a few times. The chain employs TRBV9 and TRBJ2-2; D gene uncertain. The CDR3 spans 14 residues. V gave up 0 bases and J gave up 1 base, with 4 bases separating them. CDR1 is SGDLS, CDR2 YYNGEE, per germline. This CDR3 is CASSVAVNTGELFF. Here the CDR3 DNA reads TGTGCCAGCAGCGTAGCGGTGAACACCGGGGAGCTGTTTTTT.

In this sample, this clone turned up a few times. V and J are TRBV5-1 and TRBJ1-1; TRBD1 aligns across 7 bases. Germline V gene sequence: CDR1 SGHRS, CDR2 YFSETQ. With 4 bases clipped from V and 3 bases from J, the junction kept 6 bases outside the gene matches. The CDR3 totals 14 residues. Written as DNA, the CDR3 is TGCGCCAGCAGCATGACAGGGCGAGACACTGAAGCTTTCTTT. Translated: CASSMTGRDTEAFF.

CDR3 amino acids: CASSTSVLLATNEKLFF. The CDR3 DNA reads as TGTGCCAGCAGCACCAGTGTACTCTTGGCAACTAATGAAAAACTGTTTTTT. The chain couples TRBV7-2 to TRBJ1-4; D not resolved. The CDR3 is 17 amino acids. Germline V gives CDR1 SGHTA, CDR2 FQGNSA. The V end was cut by 5 bases, the J end by 0 bases, with 16 bases between. Complete variable domain (other parts from reference TRBV7-2 and TRBJ1-4): GAGVSQSPSNKVTEKGKDVELRCDPISGHTALYWYRQSLGQGLEFLIYFQGNSAPDKSGLPSDRFSAERTGGSVSTLTIQRTQQEDSAVYLCASSTSVLLATNEKLFFGSGTQLSVL.

The chain couples TRBV6-5 to TRBJ1-1; a weak D match, TRBD1 (6 bases). Germline-derived CDR1 and CDR2 are MNHEY and SVGAGI. The V end lost 6 bases, the J end lost 11 bases, and 22 bases lay between the germline ends. CDR3 length equals 14 residues. CDR3 residues: CASSPQGGRFGAFF. DNA for the CDR3: TGTGCCAGCAGCCCACAGGGAGGGCGGTTTGGCGCTTTCTTT.

This clone was detected a few times. V is TRBV1 and J is TRBJ1-1. TRBV1 has pseudogene status. The CDR3 totals 15 residues. The CDR3 spells CTSSPSGVLRNEAFF. The DNA for the CDR3 is TGCACCAGCAGCCCCTCTGGGGTTTTACGCAATGAAGCTTTCTTT.

This chain connects TRBV10-3 to TRBJ2-3; D gene uncertain. Between the trimmed V and J ends, which lost 2 bases and 6 bases, there was a span of 3 bases. The CDR3 is 11 amino acids. The V gene's germline CDR1 is ENHRY and CDR2 SYGVKD. The CDR3 region is CAISERDTQYF. The CDR3 nucleotides read TGTGCCATCAGTGAGCGGGATACGCAGTATTTT.

The chain couples TRBV5-1 to TRBJ2-1; TRBD2 matches at 9 bases. The CDR3 loop spans 17 amino acids. The ends lost 4 bases at V and 7 bases at J; junction bases unmatched: 15. The germline CDR1 and CDR2 sequences are SGHRS and YFSETQ. The CDR3 region is CASSRREIGGGGNEQFF. Written as DNA, the CDR3 is TGCGCCAGCAGCCGAAGGGAGATAGGCGGGGGGGGAAATGAGCAGTTCTTC.